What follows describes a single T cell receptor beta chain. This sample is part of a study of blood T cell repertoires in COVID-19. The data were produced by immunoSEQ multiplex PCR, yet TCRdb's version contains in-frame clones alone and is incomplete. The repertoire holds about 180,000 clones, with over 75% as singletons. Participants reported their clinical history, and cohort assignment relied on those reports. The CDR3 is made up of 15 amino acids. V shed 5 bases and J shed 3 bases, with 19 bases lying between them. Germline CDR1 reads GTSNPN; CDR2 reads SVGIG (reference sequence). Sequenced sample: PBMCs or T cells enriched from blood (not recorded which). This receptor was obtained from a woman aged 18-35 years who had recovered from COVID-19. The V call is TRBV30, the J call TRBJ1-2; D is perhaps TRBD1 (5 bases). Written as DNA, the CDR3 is TGTGCCTGGCAAGTCCTAGGGCCCAGGGACTATGGCTACACCTTC. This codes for CAWQVLGPRDYGYTF.